These T cell receptor beta chains were read from a single sample in a study of T-cell memory formation after mild COVID-19. TCRdb itself ran the 5' RACE reads through MiXCR, one entry per CDR3 protein. This sample yields around 250,000 distinct CDR3 sequences, of which roughly 17% are seen a single time; roughly 21% belongs to the top ten. Sample: PBMCs or a T cell subset sorted from them (not recorded which). These TCRs come from a man younger than 35 who had mild COVID-19 (a few samples of this study predate the infection). Cell type and time point are not known. The CDR3 runs from the conserved cysteine through the conserved F or W. The size entry is marked missing in some rows and otherwise reads once, few, many or a size class.

clone_size | v_call | cdr3_aa
. | TRBV5-1 | CASSLETPTGRAEAFF
. | TRBV2 | CAFSKDPGANVLTF
. | TRBV7-2 | CASSFQRQLYEQYF
few | TRBV12-3/TRBV12-4 | CASSTLDRKETQYF
many | TRBV7-6 | CASSPGEERNEQFF
few | TRBV11-3 | CASSSGGEREQFF
. | TRBV25-1 | CASSWTGGRDTEAFF
. | TRBV6-5 | CASRRQGWVTEAFF
few | TRBV7-9 | CASSPRGSYTDTQYF
many | TRBV5-4 | CASRPTGIGQETQYF
. | TRBV7-2 | CASSFRTSGGRTDTQYF
few | TRBV7-9 | CASRRTGENSPLHF
few | TRBV7-2 | CASRKPPNTEAFF
few | TRBV19 | CASSVDRVGELFF
. | TRBV7-6 | CASSPGTVGTDTQYF
few | TRBV9 | CASSERMGPGPTGELFF
. | TRBV20-1 | CSARSDTYEQYF
few | TRBV7-2 | CASSLAGAAYEQYF
. | TRBV10-3 | CAIRGTGIGNTIYF
. | TRBV6-5 | CASSSPGEGGQPQHF
. | TRBV6-4 | CASSEEGGLSTDTQYF
. | TRBV12-5 | CASQAQGASDTQYF
few | TRBV5-4 | CASSLDGGGSGTDTQYF
. | TRBV10-3 | CASQNRLVGGQETQYF
. | TRBV2 | CASTLAGGINEQFF
. | TRBV24-1 | CATSVGGRYNEQFF
many | TRBV5-1 | CASSQREANYGYTF
. | TRBV9 | CASSGSGRAGVSTDTQYF
. | TRBV6-2/TRBV6-3 | CASRPWDTSNEKLFF
many | TRBV5-1 | CASSLVGGVYNEQFF
. | TRBV6-6 | CASSHGRDGDQPQHF
few | TRBV27 | CASSSLTTPANYGYTF
many | TRBV27 | CASSFYSGRGQETQYF
few | TRBV27 | CASSFEGRPSFTGELFF
few | TRBV20-1 | CSAGLAGGPGLETQYF
. | TRBV20-1 | CSAYSLAGNIYEQYF
. | TRBV4-2 | CASSQVGGGGGEKLFF
few | TRBV12-3/TRBV12-4 | CASSPSSGAYEQYF
. | TRBV29-1 | CSVLGGLNQPQHF
. | TRBV28 | CDSSLGAGVSTDTQYF
. | TRBV6-2/TRBV6-3 | CASSSSGAGNTIYF
many | TRBV6-2/TRBV6-3 | CASSYSASGGRRNNEQFF
few | TRBV12-3/TRBV12-4 | CASSPAGLVYGELFF
few | TRBV28 | CASGQSPQYF
few | TRBV6-5 | CASSYSSGGMVAPLHF
few | TRBV6-2/TRBV6-3 | CAGGTSYEQYF
. | TRBV5-1 | CASSAGTGRNTEAFF
. | TRBV10-3 | CAISDRADTDTQYF
. | TRBV5-1 | CASSLALSGGAQETQYF
few | TRBV7-9 | CASSSAGDAGELFF
. | TRBV15 | CATSRSSEQFF
. | TRBV6-2/TRBV6-3 | CASSRPGYTEAFF